This section outlines one T cell receptor beta chain sequence together with its context. Germline is not matched at one junction end, which may reflect a read error. Other nucleotide sequences from this sample produce the same CDR3. This entry is derived from a study of blood T cell repertoires in COVID-19. Study-wide background: PBMCs, B-cell-depleted T cells, or T cells were the source of the cDNA or gDNA that made up the material.

The CDR3 is 14 amino acids. Germline V lookup: CDR1 SGHDN, CDR2 FVKESK. Per the original data handling: Reference gene primers were amplified, and this amplification served to estimate nucleated cell counts. Profiled with immunoSEQ multiplex PCR; TCRdb holds only in-frame clones, not every one. That table gives V, J and clone size, and the DNA gave D and trimming. This sample has almost 55,000 clones, with approximately 80% found just once. The sample was peripheral blood. V is TRBV14 and J is TRBJ2-7; 7 bases align to TRBD1. The origin of this receptor is a man in his fifties or sixties with acute or convalescent COVID-19. CDR3 bases: TGTGCCAGCAGCCCTCTGGGACAGTACTACGAGCAATACTTC. The encoded protein is CASSPLGQYYEQYF. The whole variable domain, filled in from reference TRBV14 and TRBJ2-7, reads EAGVTQFPSHSVIEKGQTVTLRCDPISGHDNLYWYRRVMGKEIKFLLHFVKESKQDESGMPNNRFLAERTGGTYSTLKVQPAELEDSGVYFCASSPLGQYYEQYFGPGTRLTVT.